These T cell receptor beta chains were read from a single sample in a study of T-cell reconstitution after alpha-beta-depleted transplantation in children. Each CDR3 protein gets one entry after TCRdb re-called the PCR reads with MiXCR. In the table there are around 380,000 distinct CDR3 sequences, roughly a tenth of which are singletons. The sample was PBMCs from the stem cell graft donor, taken from the stem cell graft. These receptor sequences come from a human donor who donated a stem cell graft to a child with acute myeloid leukemia. CDR3s include the opening cysteine and the closing phenylalanine or tryptophan. D genes are given only for firm matches. The size field is filled for only some rows; it gives once, few, many or a size class.

J	V	size	D	CDR3	DNA
TRBJ2-7	TRBV4-2	many	NA	CASSPRDGGPYEQYF	TGTGCCAGCAGCCCCCGGGACGGAGGGCCCTACGAGCAGTACTTC
TRBJ1-5	TRBV7-2	NA	NA	CASSLETNQPQHF	TGTGCCAGCAGCTTAGAGACAAATCAGCCCCAGCATTTT
TRBJ1-1	TRBV5-1	few	NA	CASSGAGRGTEAFF	TGCGCCAGCAGTGGGGCAGGACGGGGCACTGAAGCTTTCTTT
TRBJ1-1	TRBV5-6	NA	TRBD1	CASSLGGPVTEAFF	TGTGCCAGCAGCTTAGGGGGCCCGGTCACTGAAGCTTTCTTT
TRBJ2-2	TRBV15	many	NA	CATSSLFRPGSTGELFF	TGTGCCACCAGCAGCCTTTTCCGCCCAGGGAGTACCGGGGAGCTGTTTTTT
TRBJ2-1	TRBV12-3/TRBV12-4	NA	NA	CASSLDSLINEQFF	TGTGCCAGCAGTCTGGACAGTCTAATCAATGAGCAGTTCTTC
TRBJ2-2	TRBV4-2	many	NA	CASSQRPGGELFF	TGTGCCAGCAGCCAACGCCCGGGTGGGGAGCTGTTTTTT
TRBJ2-1	TRBV7-9	NA	NA	CASPLGGTAAYNEQFF	TGTGCCAGCCCCTTAGGAGGGACAGCCGCCTACAATGAGCAGTTCTTC
TRBJ1-1	TRBV27	many	NA	CASSPRQRNTEAFF	TGTGCCAGCAGTCCAAGACAGAGGAACACTGAAGCTTTCTTT
TRBJ2-7	TRBV20-1	few	NA	CSARSNPYEQYF	TGCAGTGCTAGAAGTAACCCTTACGAGCAGTACTTC
TRBJ2-3	TRBV7-9	few	NA	CASSSHNGRDTQYF	TGTGCCAGCAGCTCCCACAATGGGCGGGATACGCAGTATTTT
TRBJ2-5	TRBV7-8	NA	TRBD2	CASSFELAVETQYF	TGTGCCAGCAGCTTCGAACTAGCGGTAGAGACCCAGTACTTC
TRBJ1-5	TRBV7-8	few	TRBD1	CASSSPAHGTGFIWNQPQHF	TGTGCCAGCAGCTCGCCTGCCCATGGGACAGGTTTTATTTGGAATCAGCCCCAGCATTTT
TRBJ1-5	TRBV12-3/TRBV12-4	NA	NA	CASSRHSSNQPQHF	TGTGCCAGCAGCCGCCACAGTAGCAATCAGCCCCAGCATTTT
TRBJ1-2	TRBV5-1	many	NA	CASSSHYRDYGYTF	TGCGCCAGCAGCTCCCACTACAGAGATTATGGCTACACCTTC
TRBJ1-5	TRBV12-3/TRBV12-4	many	TRBD1	CASSLAPGGNQPQHF	TGTGCCAGCAGTTTAGCCCCAGGGGGGAATCAGCCCCAGCATTTT
TRBJ1-5	TRBV20-1	NA	NA	CSAREAGRNNQPQHF	TGCAGTGCTAGAGAAGCGGGTAGAAACAATCAGCCCCAGCATTTT
TRBJ2-3	TRBV20-1	few	TRBD1	CSATEPGQGTDTQYF	TGCAGTGCGACGGAACCGGGACAGGGCACAGATACGCAGTATTTT
TRBJ2-1	TRBV7-3	NA	NA	CASSPTQGSNQFF	TGTGCCAGCAGCCCAACACAGGGTTCTAATCAGTTCTTC
TRBJ2-7	TRBV20-1	few	TRBD2	CSARGTSVYEQYF	TGCAGTGCTAGGGGGACTAGCGTCTACGAGCAGTACTTC
TRBJ2-7	TRBV5-4	few	TRBD1	CASSPDRYEQYF	TGTGCCAGCAGCCCGGACAGGTACGAGCAGTACTTC
TRBJ2-7	TRBV10-3	few	TRBD2	CAISESWTSGRKGLEQYF	TGTGCCATCAGTGAGTCATGGACTAGCGGGAGGAAGGGGCTCGAGCAGTACTTC
TRBJ1-4	TRBV27	few	NA	CASSLSSGLPNEKLFF	TGTGCCAGCAGTTTATCTTCAGGGCTCCCTAATGAAAAACTGTTTTTT
TRBJ2-1	TRBV29-1	NA	NA	CSVEEERPRQFF	TGCAGCGTTGAAGAGGAGAGGCCTAGGCAGTTCTTC
TRBJ2-3	TRBV20-1	few	TRBD2	CSAERGLAGEDTQYF	TGCAGTGCTGAGAGAGGACTAGCGGGGGAAGATACGCAGTATTTT
TRBJ2-1	TRBV4-3	many	NA	CASSQETGPYEQFF	TGCGCCAGCAGCCAAGAGACAGGTCCTTATGAGCAGTTCTTC
TRBJ2-7	TRBV4-2	few	NA	CASSQRLSYEQYF	TGTGCCAGCAGCCAAAGATTATCCTACGAGCAGTACTTC
TRBJ2-1	TRBV21-1	few	NA	CASSLRVEPYNEQFF	TGTGCCAGCAGCCTCAGGGTAGAGCCCTACAATGAGCAGTTCTTC
TRBJ2-5	TRBV20-1	NA	TRBD2	CSAPGGTETQYF	TGCAGTGCCCCCGGGGGGACGGAGACCCAGTACTTC
TRBJ1-5	TRBV5-1	many	NA	CASSLEGSEGQPQHF	TGCGCCAGCAGCTTGGAGGGATCGGAGGGTCAGCCCCAGCATTTT
TRBJ2-7	TRBV9	NA	TRBD1	CASSGPDRGREQYF	TGTGCCAGCAGCGGGCCGGACAGGGGGCGCGAGCAGTACTTC
TRBJ1-2	TRBV10-2	few	NA	CASKVSNNYGYTF	TGCGCCAGCAAGGTTTCCAACAACTATGGCTACACCTTC
TRBJ2-1	TRBV5-1	many	TRBD1	CASSWDSRYNEQFF	TGCGCCAGCAGCTGGGACAGCAGATACAATGAGCAGTTCTTC
TRBJ2-5	TRBV14	many	TRBD2	CASSQALAGDWETQYF	TGTGCCAGCAGCCAAGCTTTAGCGGGGGATTGGGAGACCCAGTACTTC
TRBJ2-2	TRBV11-2	many	NA	CASTGLWAGELFF	TGTGCCAGTACAGGCCTCTGGGCCGGGGAGCTGTTTTTT
TRBJ2-1	TRBV24-1	few	NA	CATSDPNDNEQFF	TGTGCCACCAGTGATCCCAACGACAATGAGCAGTTCTTC
TRBJ2-1	TRBV29-1	many	NA	CSVEAGQGEQFF	TGCAGCGTTGAGGCTGGCCAAGGTGAGCAGTTCTTC
TRBJ1-1	TRBV20-1	NA	NA	CSAREGGTPRAFF	TGCAGTGCTAGGGAAGGGGGGACCCCACGAGCTTTCTTT
TRBJ2-2	TRBV6-1	NA	NA	CASRPGGNTGELFF	TGTGCCAGCAGGCCCGGGGGCAACACCGGGGAGCTGTTTTTT
TRBJ1-2	TRBV7-9	NA	NA	CASRGPVGGNYGYTF	TGTGCCAGCAGGGGTCCGGTGGGGGGGAACTATGGCTACACCTTC
TRBJ2-2	TRBV18	NA	NA	CASSPGENTGELFF	TGTGCCAGCTCACCAGGGGAGAACACCGGGGAGCTGTTTTTT
TRBJ2-1	TRBV12-3/TRBV12-4	few	TRBD2	CASSFVREVDEQFF	TGTGCCAGCAGTTTTGTGCGGGAGGTGGATGAGCAGTTCTTC